The next 23 T cell receptor beta chains were all read from a single sample in a study of breast tumors, draining lymph nodes, adjacent tissues. TCRdb re-derived calls from the multiplex PCR reads in MiXCR, one entry per CDR3 protein. Of around 190,000 distinct CDR3 sequences listed, 25% to 40% are singletons. The lymph nodes were axillary draining lymph nodes from breast cancer patients. Sequenced sample: axillary lymph node tissue. These receptors came from a female donor with breast cancer. Some clones in this sample may be carry-over from other donors' samples.

The V call is TRBV6-5, the J call TRBJ1-5; D possibly corresponds to TRBD1 (6 bases). V lost 6 bases, J lost 5 bases, and 14 bases lay in between. Germline V lookup: CDR1 MNHEY, CDR2 SVGAGI. CDR3 length equals 14 residues. CDR3 sequence (DNA): TGTGCCAGCAGCCGGGACACCTCTTATCAGCCCCAGCATTTT. It specifies CASSRDTSYQPQHF.

A word on this clonotype: A junction end diverges from the germline sequence, so it may reflect a read error. The V and J genes are TRBV7-9 and TRBJ1-2, with D perhaps matching TRBD1 (6 bases). CDR1 is SEHNR, CDR2 FQNEAQ, per germline (reference sequence). The CDR3 length is 15 residues. In nucleotides, the CDR3 is TGTGCCAGCAGCTTAGCGGGACACGGAAATCTGGGCTACCCCTTC. It is translated as CASSLAGHGNLGYPF.

V is TRBV5-4 and J is TRBJ2-7, with D perhaps given as TRBD1 or TRBD2 (5 bases each). V was clipped by 3 bases and J by 7 bases, with 20 bases between them. The CDR3 is 15 residues long. Germline V CDR1 and CDR2: SGHNT, YYREEE (reference sequence). CDR3 bases: TGTGCCAGCAGCTCCTCCCTAGCCAGGGCTGGGGAGCAGTACTTC. This gives the protein CASSSSLARAGEQYF.

This clonotype occurred many times. CDR3 DNA: TGTGCCAGCAGCTTTGAAGAGTTTTCCTACGAGCAGTACTTC. Protein: CASSFEEFSYEQYF. The V gene is TRBV7-2, the J gene TRBJ2-7; D unclear. Germline lookup yields CDR1 SGHTA and CDR2 FQGNSA. CDR3 size: 14 residues. V gave up 3 bases and J gave up 1 base, with 10 bases separating them.

In this sample, this clonotype turned up a few times. The chain carries TRBV6-1 and TRBJ2-2; D gene ambiguous. The DNA end lines up better with TRBJ1-1; the J call may be wrong. In germline, CDR1 is MNHNS, CDR2 SASEGT. CDR3 length equals 14 residues. CDR3 nucleotides: TGTGCCAGCACAAAGAGCGGATACAGAGATGAAGCTTTCTTT. It yields the protein CASTKSGYRDEAFF.

This clonotype counts as medium-sized. This chain uses TRBV20-1 with TRBJ2-5; TRBD2 is a possible D gene (5 bases). V lost 3 bases to trimming and J lost 2 bases, with 28 bases between them. This CDR3 is 19 amino acids long. Germline-derived CDR1 and CDR2 are DFQATT and SNEGSKA (reference sequence). DNA for the CDR3: TGCAGTGCTAGTTCCCCGTCAACGTCGGGCGGAAGGAGGCAAGAGACCCAGTACTTC. This translates into CSASSPSTSGGRRQETQYF.

This clonotype was seen many times. Its ends do not fully match the called genes, so a read error is possible. This chain joins TRBV7-2 and TRBJ1-4; D may be TRBD1 (5 bases). The germline gives CDR1 SGHTA, CDR2 FQGNSA. The CDR3 runs to 15 residues. CDR3 bases: TGTGCCAGCAGCCTCCCCAGGACAACTAATGGAAAACTGTTTTTT. It codes for CASSLPRTTNGKLFF.

This clonotype was seen repeatedly, ten times or more. The chain uses TRBV11-2 and TRBJ2-1, with 7 nucleotides matching TRBD2. The ends lost 5 bases at V and 3 bases at J; junction bases unmatched: 13. Germline lookup yields CDR1 SGHAT and CDR2 FQNNGV. The CDR3 runs to 17 residues. The CDR3 coding sequence is TGTGCCAGCAGCCTAAAAATAACTAGCGCGGGCTACAATGAGCAGTTCTTC. This gives the protein CASSLKITSAGYNEQFF.

Regarding this clonotype: This CDR3 fails to terminate in the conserved phenylalanine or tryptophan, so it likely reflects a read error. The J gene is TRBJ1-2, the V gene TRBV7-9; D is uncertain. Germline V lookup: CDR1 SEHNR, CDR2 FQNEAQ (reference sequence). The V end was cut by 5 bases, the J end by 4 bases, with 14 bases between. The CDR3 is 14 residues long. CDR3 sequence (DNA): TGTGCCAGCAGCCGAGGCTTACAATTCTATGGCTACACCCTC. Its translation is CASSRGLQFYGYTL.

This clonotype was observed at least ten times. This chain uses TRBV24-1 with TRBJ2-3; D remains unclear. Trimming pared 4 bases from V and 4 bases from J, leaving 5 bases between. The CDR3 has 12 amino acids. Germline V lookup: CDR1 KGHDR, CDR2 SFDVKD. CDR3 DNA sequence: TGTGCCACCAGTGAAGGGTCAGATACGCAGTATTTT. The encoded protein is CATSEGSDTQYF.

This clonotype showed up many times. The V and J genes are TRBV5-8 and TRBJ1-2; 7 nucleotides line up with TRBD1. The CDR3 sequence is 13 residues long. V shed 3 bases and J 4 bases; nucleotides not matched to a gene: 3. Germline CDR1 is SGHTS and CDR2 is YDEGEE. CDR3 nucleotides: TGTGCCAGCAGCTGGGACAGATTCTATGGCTACACCTTC. Amino acids: CASSWDRFYGYTF.

This clonotype was recorded at least ten times. This may be a read error, as it is one base from a much larger clone. The rearrangement uses TRBV14 and TRBJ2-1; D gene uncertain. The CDR3 has 15 amino acids. Germline loops: CDR1 SGHDN, CDR2 FVKESK. The CDR3: CASSPFDAIYNEPFF. The CDR3 nucleotides read TGTGCCAGCAGCCCCTTTGATGCCATCTACAATGAGCCGTTCTTC.

In its sample, this clonotype was seen many times. This chain links TRBV19 with TRBJ2-7; TRBD1 matches 10 bases. Trimming took 3 bases from V and 5 from J; bases not matched to a gene: 4. CDR1 is LNHDA and CDR2 is SQIVND in the germline V gene (reference sequence). The CDR3 is 14 residues long. The CDR3 sequence is CASSIAGTGDEQYF. Written as DNA, the CDR3 is TGTGCCAGTAGTATTGCCGGGACAGGGGACGAGCAGTACTTC.

CDR3 loop: CASSASLRNTEAFF. CDR3 sequence (DNA): TGTGCCAGCAGCGCCTCCCTGAGGAACACTGAAGCTTTCTTT. The genes are TRBV7-9 and TRBJ1-1; D is undetermined. This CDR3 is built from 14 residues. Germline V lookup: CDR1 SEHNR, CDR2 FQNEAQ (reference sequence). V dropped 5 bases and J dropped 1 base, with 11 bases sitting between them.

CDR3 in DNA: TGTGCCAGTAGTCCCTGGGACAGCTACGAGCATTTT. As protein: CASSPWDSYEHF. The genes are TRBV19 and TRBJ1-5, with TRBD1 matching 7 bases. V was pared by 5 bases and J by 14 bases, with 9 bases of the junction left unmatched. The CDR3 is 12 amino acids. From germline, CDR1 is LNHDA and CDR2 SQIVND (reference sequence).

As to this clonotype: A clone one base away is much larger, so this may be a read error. The rearrangement uses TRBV3-1 and TRBJ2-7, with a possible D match to TRBD2 (5 bases). The CDR3 consists of 16 residues. Germline V lookup: CDR1 LGHDT, CDR2 YNNKEL (reference sequence). This chain's CDR3 is CASSQDTPGFFYERYF. CDR3 coding DNA: TGTGCCAGCAGCCAAGATACCCCGGGGTTTTTCTACGAGCGGTACTTC.

This clonotype occurred many times. The chain carries TRBV20-1 and TRBJ2-3; 8 bases map to TRBD2. V shed 5 bases and J 3 bases; nucleotides not matched to a gene: 10. CDR3 length: 15 residues. Germline CDR1 and CDR2: DFQATT and SNEGSKA (reference sequence). The CDR3 here is CSAYRTSRLTDTQYF. The CDR3 DNA is TGCAGTGCTTATCGGACTAGCCGTCTGACAGATACGCAGTATTTT.

The chain employs TRBV10-3 and TRBJ1-6, with 7 positions matching TRBD1. The ends lost 11 bases at V and 9 bases at J; junction bases unmatched: 13. The CDR3 runs to 14 residues. In germline, CDR1 is ENHRY, CDR2 SYGVKD. For the CDR3, the DNA is TGTGCCGTCGGCGGACAGGTAGAAGGTTCACCCCTCCACTTT. It codes for CAVGGQVEGSPLHF.

The V gene is TRBV15, the J gene TRBJ1-2; weak D call: TRBD1 (5 bases). The CDR3 has 15 amino acids. The V and J ends lost 3 bases and 5 bases respectively, with 16 bases between them. Germline assignment: CDR1 LNHNV and CDR2 YYDKDF (reference sequence). CDR3 bases: TGTGCCACCAGCAGTTACAGGATATTTGGGTATGGCTACACCTTC. It codes for CATSSYRIFGYGYTF.

This clonotype was recorded many times. The chain joins TRBV10-3 to TRBJ2-3; D is undetermined. Germline assignment: CDR1 ENHRY and CDR2 SYGVKD. The V end lost 3 bases, the J end lost 2 bases, and 15 bases lay between the germline ends. This CDR3 has 16 residues. The CDR3 is CAISDLSLVPTDTQYF. Here the CDR3 DNA reads TGTGCCATCAGTGACCTCTCCCTAGTCCCCACAGATACGCAGTATTTT.

On this clonotype itself: A much larger clone lies one base from this, so it may be a read error. The chain recombines TRBV12-3 or TRBV12-4 with TRBJ1-6; D remains unclear. The CDR3 length is 14 residues. CDR3 protein: CASSLGIGLSPPHF. CDR3 DNA sequence: TGTGCCAGCAGTTTGGGGATAGGGCTCTCACCCCCCCACTTT.

This clonotype was seen many times. The chain couples TRBV7-2 to TRBJ2-1, with unresolved D. Germline assignment: CDR1 SGHTA and CDR2 FQGNSA. V was shortened by 1 base and J by 4 bases, with 8 bases between the two germline ends. This CDR3 region has 14 residues. The chain's CDR3 is CASSLGTVYNEQFF. The CDR3 DNA is TGTGCCAGCAGCTTAGGTACAGTTTACAATGAGCAGTTCTTC.

This clonotype was found many times. The CDR3 DNA is TGTGCCAGCAGGAATGGACAGGTGAATAATGAAAAACTGTTTTTT. It encodes CASRNGQVNNEKLFF. V and J are TRBV2 and TRBJ1-4; 7 nucleotides align to TRBD1. The CDR3 sequence is 15 residues long. J was trimmed by 4 bases and V by 6 bases; bases with no gene match: 8. Germline CDR1 reads SNHLY; CDR2 reads FYNNEI.